The 7 T cell receptor beta chains below were found in one sample sequenced in a study of T cell clonotyping in hematopoietic cell transplantation. As to time point: recipient sample about 28 days before transplant, after cytoreduction. Sequencing used immunoSEQ multiplex PCR; TCRdb keeps in-frame clones, though not all of them. The sample lists about 76,000 clones, almost 97% occurring once. This specimen was peripheral blood mononuclear cells, taken before stem cell transplant. The receptors stem from a woman in her 50s with acute myeloid leukemia. Some clones in this sample may be carry-over from other donors' samples.

The chain carries TRBV6-1 and TRBJ1-3; 7 positions match TRBD1. CDR3 length equals 14 residues. Germline V gene data show CDR1 as MNHNS and CDR2 as SASEGT. V shed 5 bases, J shed 7 bases, and the junction held 8 bases outside the gene matches. This CDR3 is CASSPRQGSNTIYF. The CDR3 nucleotides read TGTGCCAGCAGTCCCCGACAGGGCTCCAACACCATATATTTT.

This clone was detected once. The J gene is TRBJ2-1, the V gene TRBV6-5; TRBD2 is a possible D gene (6 bases). The V gene's germline CDR1 is MNHEY and CDR2 SVGAGI. The CDR3 is 14 amino acids. The V end was cut by 0 bases, the J end by 13 bases, with 16 bases between. CDR3 nucleotides: TGTGCCAGCAGTTACTCGAGGGGAGGCGGGAACCAGTTCTTC. It encodes CASSYSRGGGNQFF.

This clone was counted between two and nine times. The rearrangement links TRBV5-8 to TRBJ2-3; 9 bases fit TRBD1. The CDR3 runs 19 residues. Germline V gene sequence: CDR1 SGHTS, CDR2 YDEGEE. The trim removed 4 bases at V and 1 base at J, leaving 16 bases unmatched. CDR3 in amino acids: CASSGTGTGSLWGTDTQYF. For the CDR3, the DNA is TGTGCCAGCAGCGGGACCGGGACAGGGTCATTATGGGGCACAGATACGCAGTATTTT.

This rearrangement joins TRBV19 to TRBJ2-1, with a tentative D call TRBD1 (6 bases). The CDR3 has 16 amino acids. Germline CDR1 and CDR2: LNHDA and SQIVND (reference sequence). V shed 3 bases and J shed 8 bases, with 20 bases lying between them. CDR3: CASSIPTGRLFDEQFF. The DNA of the CDR3 is TGTGCCAGTAGTATCCCAACAGGGCGCCTCTTCGATGAGCAGTTCTTC.

The rearrangement joins TRBV2 to TRBJ2-2; 7 nucleotides agree with TRBD2. The CDR3 spans 15 residues. V trimming: 8 bases; J trimming: 2 bases; junction bases outside the gene matches: 8. Germline CDR1 and CDR2: SNHLY and FYNNEI. CDR3 nucleotides: TGTGCCAGCGCGGCTAGCGGCGTAAACACCGGGGAGCTGTTTTTT. It specifies CASAASGVNTGELFF.

J is TRBJ1-1 and V is TRBV6-5, with D perhaps matching TRBD1 (6 bases). Germline CDR1 is MNHEY and CDR2 is SVGAGI. The CDR3 has 15 residues. Trimming pared 6 bases from V and 1 base from J, leaving 15 bases between. The CDR3 nucleotides read TGTGCCAGCAGATTGACCGGGACAACGAACACTGAAGCTTTCTTT. It is translated as CASRLTGTTNTEAFF.

This clone has just one count. The chain employs TRBV30 and TRBJ1-4; D remains ambiguous. The V gene lost 3 bases and the J gene lost 0 bases, with 8 bases spanning the gap. Germline V lookup: CDR1 GTSNPN, CDR2 SVGIG (reference sequence). There are 14 residues in the CDR3. Written as DNA, the CDR3 is TGTGCCTGGAGGTCGGTGACAACTAATGAAAAACTGTTTTTT. Protein: CAWRSVTTNEKLFF.